Detailed here is one T cell receptor (beta chain). The antigen remains unidentified. The time point here: late sampling 161 to 241 days after vaccination in a few convalescent patients. Treatment described: roughly 11-day PBMC culture with coronavirus spike peptide pools or control peptides (ViraFEST assay). Half the medium was replaced with fresh IL-2 medium on days 3 and 7. The record originates from a study of vaccination and CD4 T cells after COVID-19. Study overall: Convalescent individuals numbered four females and six males, two being Hispanic. In culture, cells were exposed to overlapping spike peptides from SARS-CoV-2, HCoV-NL63, HCoV-OC43 and HCoV-229E.

The CDR3 is 14 amino acids. The ends lost 3 bases at V and 1 base at J; junction bases unmatched: 1. Germline values: CDR1 KGHSH, CDR2 LQKENI. Scientists ran DNA taken from cultured CD4+ T cells through the Oncomine TCR Beta short-read assay for sequencing. TCRdb recomputed calls from the PCR reads with MiXCR, one row per CDR3 protein. The sample comprises more than 25,000 distinct CDR3 sequences, under 40% of which are singletons, and roughly 3.5% rests with the top ten. The chain combines TRBV18 with TRBJ1-1; 8 bases fit TRBD1. The sequencing used CD4+ T cells from blood, cultured in vitro, collected about 7 months after SARS-CoV-2 vaccination. The clonotype comes from a human donor who had recovered from COVID-19. The DNA of the CDR3 is TGTGCCAGCTCACCGGGACAGGCGAACACTGAAGCTTTCTTT. Residues: CASSPGQANTEAFF.